The sequence of this T cell receptor (beta chain) was determined in a study of CD8+CD57+ T cells in acquired aplastic anemia. Overall study findings and caveats: Roughly 28 was the count of CD8+ CDR3 sequences that patients shared with controls.

CDR1 and CDR2 from the germline V gene are MNHEY and SVGAGI. Trimming cost V 8 bases and J 2 bases; bases outside gene matches: 6. CDR3 length: 14 amino acids. Profiles of TCR beta VDJ and CDR3 were generated from a genomic DNA template. TCRdb recomputed calls from the reads with MiXCR, one row per CDR3 protein. Of hundreds of thousands of distinct CDR3 sequences listed, 55% to 60% were seen once; the top ten hold 6.5% to 10%. This clonotype occurred once. Its specificity is not known. The clonotype originates from a human donor with severe aplastic anemia or a healthy control (not recorded which). Sequenced material: sorted CD4+, CD8+, or CD8+CD57+ T cells (not recorded which) from PBMCs. The chain joins TRBV6-5 to TRBJ2-7; 10 nucleotides match TRBD1. The chain's CDR3 is CASRGQGVAYEQYF. In DNA form, the CDR3 reads TGTGCCAGCCGCGGACAGGGGGTGGCCTACGAGCAGTACTTC.